This TCR beta chain derives from a study of CD8 T cells in ankylosing spondylitis. Whole-study results and caveats: About 8 highly homologous variants made up a TCR beta motif, and this motif appeared characteristic of ankylosing spondylitis blood.

Points on this clonotype: Antigen: not known.

A single record per CDR3 protein comes from TCRdb applying MiXCR to the 5' RACE reads. In the table there are 200,000 to 250,000 distinct CDR3 sequences, 5.5% to 7.5% of which are singletons. In germline, CDR1 is SEHNR, CDR2 FQNEAQ (reference sequence). V was shortened by 4 bases and J by 4 bases, with 10 bases between the two germline ends. The CDR3 extends over 13 amino acids. The gene calls are TRBV7-9 and TRBJ1-2; D is undetermined. Sequencing was carried out using blood, either unsorted or a sorted T cell fraction (not recorded which). This receptor was taken from a male donor with ankylosing spondylitis. CDR3 DNA sequence: TGTGCCAGCAGCTCCCCCCGGGGCTATGGCTACACCTTC. Protein product: CASSSPRGYGYTF. Complete variable domain (other parts from reference TRBV7-9 and TRBJ1-2): DTGVSQNPRHKITKRGQNVTFRCDPISEHNRLYWYRQTLGQGPEFLTYFQNEAQLEKSRLLSDRFSAERPKGSFSTLEIQRTEQGDSAMYLCASSSPRGYGYTFGSGTRLTVV.